The present T cell receptor beta chain was sequenced within a study of blood T cell repertoires in COVID-19. Using immunoSEQ multiplex PCR, the repertoire was profiled, and TCRdb retains in-frame clones only, with some absent. The table records a few hundred thousand clones, 80% to 90% of them present only once. Germline CDR1 is LNHDA and CDR2 is SQIVND (reference sequence). V lost 2 bases, J lost 9 bases, and 7 bases stayed unmatched. This CDR3 is 15 amino acids long. The TCR originated in a young man who had recovered from COVID-19. The gene calls are TRBV19 and TRBJ1-6; 7 positions match TRBD1. The sequenced material came from PBMCs or T cells enriched from blood (not recorded which). The chain's CDR3 is CASSISAGGTSPLHF. In nucleotides, the CDR3 is TGTGCCAGTAGTATATCGGCAGGGGGAACTTCACCCCTCCACTTT.